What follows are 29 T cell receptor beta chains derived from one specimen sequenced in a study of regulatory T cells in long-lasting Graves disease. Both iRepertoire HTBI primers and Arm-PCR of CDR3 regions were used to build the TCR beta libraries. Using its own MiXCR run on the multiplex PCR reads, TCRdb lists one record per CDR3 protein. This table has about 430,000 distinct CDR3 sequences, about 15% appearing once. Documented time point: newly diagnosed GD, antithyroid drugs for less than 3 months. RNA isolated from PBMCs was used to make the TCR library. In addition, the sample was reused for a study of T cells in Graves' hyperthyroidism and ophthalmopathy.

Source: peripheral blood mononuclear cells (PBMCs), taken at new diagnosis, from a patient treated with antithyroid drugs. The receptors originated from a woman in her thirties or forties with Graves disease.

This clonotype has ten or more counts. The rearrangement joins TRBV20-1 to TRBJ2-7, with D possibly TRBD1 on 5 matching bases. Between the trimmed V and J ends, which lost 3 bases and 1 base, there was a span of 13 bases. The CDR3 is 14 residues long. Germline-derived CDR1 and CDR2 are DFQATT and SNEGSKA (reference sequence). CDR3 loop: CSASLSGLSYEQYF. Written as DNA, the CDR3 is TGCAGTGCTAGTTTGTCAGGGTTGTCCTACGAGCAGTACTTC.

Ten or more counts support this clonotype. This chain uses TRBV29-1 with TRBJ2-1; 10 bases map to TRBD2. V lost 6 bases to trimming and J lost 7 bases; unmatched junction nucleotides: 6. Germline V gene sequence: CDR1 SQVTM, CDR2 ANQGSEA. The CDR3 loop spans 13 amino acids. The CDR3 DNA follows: TGCAGCGTGGAACTAGCGGGATCGAATGAGCAGTTCTTC. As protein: CSVELAGSNEQFF.

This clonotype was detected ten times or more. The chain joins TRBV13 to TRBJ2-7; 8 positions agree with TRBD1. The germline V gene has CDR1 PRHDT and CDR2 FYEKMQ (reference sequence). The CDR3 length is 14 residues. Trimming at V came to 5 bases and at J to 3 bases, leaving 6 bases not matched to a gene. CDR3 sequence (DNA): TGTGCCAGCAGCATGGACAGGGCCTTCTACGAGCAGTACTTC. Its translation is CASSMDRAFYEQYF.

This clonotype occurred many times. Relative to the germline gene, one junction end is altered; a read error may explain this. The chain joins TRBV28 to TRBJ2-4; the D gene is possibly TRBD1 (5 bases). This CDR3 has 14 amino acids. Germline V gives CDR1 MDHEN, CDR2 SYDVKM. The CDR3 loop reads CALLLPGAKNIQYF. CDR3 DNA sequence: TGCGCTCTCTTGCTTCCAGGGGCCAAAAACATTCAGTACTTC.

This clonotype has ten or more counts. Here the CDR3 DNA reads TGTGCCATCAGTGAAAAGCGGGAGGGCGGTTACGAGCAGTACTTC. Its translation: CAISEKREGGYEQYF. The rearrangement uses TRBV10-3 and TRBJ2-7; 10 nucleotides match TRBD2. V shed 3 bases, J shed 4 bases, and the junction held 6 bases outside the gene matches. CDR1 is ENHRY and CDR2 is SYGVKD in the germline V gene. The CDR3 sequence is 15 residues long.

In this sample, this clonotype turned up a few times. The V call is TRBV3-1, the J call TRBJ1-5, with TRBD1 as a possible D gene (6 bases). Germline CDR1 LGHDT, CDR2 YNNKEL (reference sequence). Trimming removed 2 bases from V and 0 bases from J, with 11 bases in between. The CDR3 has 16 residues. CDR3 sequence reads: CASSQPTGRSNQPQHF. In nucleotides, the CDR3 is TGTGCCAGCAGCCAACCAACAGGGCGTAGCAATCAGCCCCAGCATTTT.

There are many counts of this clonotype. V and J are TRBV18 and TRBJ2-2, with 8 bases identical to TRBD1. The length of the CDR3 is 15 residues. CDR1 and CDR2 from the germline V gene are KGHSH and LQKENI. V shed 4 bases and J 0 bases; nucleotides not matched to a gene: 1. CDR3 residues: CASSRDRPNTGELFF. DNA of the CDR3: TGTGCCAGCTCACGGGACAGGCCGAACACCGGGGAGCTGTTTTTT.

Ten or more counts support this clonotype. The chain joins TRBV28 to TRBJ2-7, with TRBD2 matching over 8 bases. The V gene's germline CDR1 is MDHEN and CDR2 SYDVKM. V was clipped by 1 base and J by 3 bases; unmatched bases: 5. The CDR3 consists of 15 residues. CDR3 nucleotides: TGTGCCAGCAGTTTATACCAGCGGGAGTTCTACGAGCAGTACTTC. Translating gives CASSLYQREFYEQYF. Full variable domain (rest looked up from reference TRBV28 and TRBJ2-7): DVKVTQSSRYLVKRTGEKVFLECVQDMDHENMFWYRQDPGLGLRLIYFSYDVKMKEKGDIPEGYSVSREKKERFSLILESASTNQTSMYLCASSLYQREFYEQYFGPGTRLTVT.

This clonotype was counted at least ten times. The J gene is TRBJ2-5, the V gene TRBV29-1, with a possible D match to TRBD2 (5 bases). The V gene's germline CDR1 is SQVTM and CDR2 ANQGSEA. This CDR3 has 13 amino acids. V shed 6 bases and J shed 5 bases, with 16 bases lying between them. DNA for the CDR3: TGCAGCGTCGCGAACAAACGGAGGGAGACCCAGTACTTC. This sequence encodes CSVANKRRETQYF.

The CDR3 is CASSQGIGTLANTEAFF. Here the CDR3 DNA reads TGTGCCAGCAGCCAAGGGATAGGGACTCTAGCGAACACTGAAGCTTTCTTT. The genes are TRBV3-2 and TRBJ1-1. TRBV3-2 is a documented pseudogene. The CDR3 runs 17 residues.

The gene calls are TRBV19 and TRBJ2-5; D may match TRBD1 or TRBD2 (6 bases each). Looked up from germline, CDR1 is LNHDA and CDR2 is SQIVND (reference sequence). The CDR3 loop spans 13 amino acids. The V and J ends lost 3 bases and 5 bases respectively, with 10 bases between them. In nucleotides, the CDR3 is TGTGCCAGTAGTATTAAAGGGGGGGAGACCCAGTACTTC. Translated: CASSIKGGETQYF.

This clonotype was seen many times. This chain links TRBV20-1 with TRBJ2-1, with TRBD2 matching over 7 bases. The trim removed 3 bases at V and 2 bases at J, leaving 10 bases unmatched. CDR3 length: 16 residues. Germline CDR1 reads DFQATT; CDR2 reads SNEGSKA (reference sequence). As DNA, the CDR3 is TGCAGTGCTAGGCCGGGTGGGAGGGATGCCTACAATGAGCAGTTCTTC. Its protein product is CSARPGGRDAYNEQFF.

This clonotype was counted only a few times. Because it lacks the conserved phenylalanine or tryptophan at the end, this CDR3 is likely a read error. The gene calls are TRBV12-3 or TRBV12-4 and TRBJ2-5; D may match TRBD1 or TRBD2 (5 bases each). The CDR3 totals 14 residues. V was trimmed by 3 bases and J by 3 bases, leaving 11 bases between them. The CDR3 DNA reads TGTGCCAGCAGTTTTGGGACGTACAAAGAGACCCAGTACCTC. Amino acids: CASSFGTYKETQYL.

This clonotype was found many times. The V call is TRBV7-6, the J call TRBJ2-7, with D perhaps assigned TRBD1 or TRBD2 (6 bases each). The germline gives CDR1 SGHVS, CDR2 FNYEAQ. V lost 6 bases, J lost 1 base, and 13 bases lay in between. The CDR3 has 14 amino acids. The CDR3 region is CASSLGGGSYEQYF. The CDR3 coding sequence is TGTGCCAGCAGTCTAGGGGGAGGATCCTACGAGCAGTACTTC. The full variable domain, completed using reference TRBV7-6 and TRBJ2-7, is GAGVSQSPRYKVTKRGQDVALRCDPISGHVSLYWYRQALGQGPEFLTYFNYEAQQDKSGLPNDRFSAERPEGSISTLTIQRTEQRDSAMYRCASSLGGGSYEQYFGPGTRLTVT.

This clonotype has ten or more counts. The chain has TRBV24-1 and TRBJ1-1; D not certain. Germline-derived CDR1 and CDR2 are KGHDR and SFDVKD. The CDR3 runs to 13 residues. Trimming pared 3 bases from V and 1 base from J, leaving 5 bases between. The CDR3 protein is CATSDSPNTEAFF. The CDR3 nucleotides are TGTGCCACCAGTGATAGCCCGAACACTGAAGCTTTCTTT.

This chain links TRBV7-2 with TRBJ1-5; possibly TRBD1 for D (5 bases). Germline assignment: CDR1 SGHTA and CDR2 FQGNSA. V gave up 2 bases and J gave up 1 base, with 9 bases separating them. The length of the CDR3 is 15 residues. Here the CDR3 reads CASSLIGASNQPQHF. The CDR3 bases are TGTGCCAGCAGCTTAATCGGGGCGAGCAATCAGCCCCAGCATTTT.

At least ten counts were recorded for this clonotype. The CDR3 protein is CATSGLNPDTQYF. DNA for the CDR3: TGTGCCACCAGTGGTCTCAACCCAGATACGCAGTATTTT. The V gene is TRBV24-1, the J gene TRBJ2-3; unclear D gene. The CDR3 is made up of 13 amino acids. CDR1 KGHDR and CDR2 SFDVKD come from the germline V gene. V lost 5 bases and J lost 4, with 9 bases in between.

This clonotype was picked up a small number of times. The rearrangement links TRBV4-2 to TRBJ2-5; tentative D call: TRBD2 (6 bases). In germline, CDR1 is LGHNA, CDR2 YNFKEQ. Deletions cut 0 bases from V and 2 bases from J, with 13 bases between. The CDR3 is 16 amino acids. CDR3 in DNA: TGTGCCAGCAGCCAAGATGCGCGGGGAACACAAGAGACCCAGTACTTC. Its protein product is CASSQDARGTQETQYF.

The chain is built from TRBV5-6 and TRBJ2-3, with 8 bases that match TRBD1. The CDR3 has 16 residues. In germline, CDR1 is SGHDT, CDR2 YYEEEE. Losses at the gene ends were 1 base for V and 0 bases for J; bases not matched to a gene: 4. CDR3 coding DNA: TGTGCCAGCAGCTTGAACAGGGGGGCGAGCACAGATACGCAGTATTTT. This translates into CASSLNRGASTDTQYF.

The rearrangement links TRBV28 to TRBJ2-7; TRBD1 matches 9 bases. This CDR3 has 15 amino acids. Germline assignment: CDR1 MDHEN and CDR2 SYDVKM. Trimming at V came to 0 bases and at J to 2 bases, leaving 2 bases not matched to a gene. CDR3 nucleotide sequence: TGTGCCAGCAGTTTATGGGGACAGGGCACCTACGAGCAGTACTTC. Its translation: CASSLWGQGTYEQYF. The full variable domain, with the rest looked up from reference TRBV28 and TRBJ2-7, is DVKVTQSSRYLVKRTGEKVFLECVQDMDHENMFWYRQDPGLGLRLIYFSYDVKMKEKGDIPEGYSVSREKKERFSLILESASTNQTSMYLCASSLWGQGTYEQYFGPGTRLTVT.

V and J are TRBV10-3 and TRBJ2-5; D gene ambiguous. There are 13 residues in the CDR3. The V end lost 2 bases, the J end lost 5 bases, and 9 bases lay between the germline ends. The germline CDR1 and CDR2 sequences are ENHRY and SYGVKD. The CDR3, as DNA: TGTGCCATCAGTGAGGTGACGAGGGAGACCCAGTACTTC. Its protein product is CAISEVTRETQYF.

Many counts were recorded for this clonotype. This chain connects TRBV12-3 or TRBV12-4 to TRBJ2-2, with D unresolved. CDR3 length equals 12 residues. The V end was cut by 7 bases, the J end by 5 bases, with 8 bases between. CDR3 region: CASIRGTGELFF. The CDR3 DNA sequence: TGTGCCAGCATCAGAGGTACCGGGGAGCTGTTTTTT.

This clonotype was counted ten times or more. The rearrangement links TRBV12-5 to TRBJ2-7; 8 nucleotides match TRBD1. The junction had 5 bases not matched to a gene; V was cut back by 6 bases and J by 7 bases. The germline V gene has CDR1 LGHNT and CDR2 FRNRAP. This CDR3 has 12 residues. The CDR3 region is CASGSTGVEQYF. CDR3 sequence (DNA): TGTGCTAGTGGCTCGACAGGGGTGGAGCAGTACTTC.

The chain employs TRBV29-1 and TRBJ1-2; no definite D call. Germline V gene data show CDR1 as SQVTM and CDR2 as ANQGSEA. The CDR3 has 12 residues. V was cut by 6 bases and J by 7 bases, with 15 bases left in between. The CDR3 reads CSVDDGRGGYTF. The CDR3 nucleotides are TGCAGCGTAGACGACGGGCGGGGTGGCTACACCTTC.

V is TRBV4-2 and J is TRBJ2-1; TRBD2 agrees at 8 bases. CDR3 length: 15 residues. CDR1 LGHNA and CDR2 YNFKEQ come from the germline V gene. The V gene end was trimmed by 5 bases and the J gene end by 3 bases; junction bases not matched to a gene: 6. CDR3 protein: CASSLFAGGYNEQFF. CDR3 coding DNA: TGTGCCAGCAGCTTGTTTGCGGGAGGCTACAATGAGCAGTTCTTC.

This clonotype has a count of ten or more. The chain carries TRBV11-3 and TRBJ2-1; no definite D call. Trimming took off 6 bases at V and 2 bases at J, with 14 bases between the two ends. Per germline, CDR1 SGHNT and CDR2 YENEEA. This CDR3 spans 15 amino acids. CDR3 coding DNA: TGTGCCAGCAGTAACCTTCGCTCGACCTACAATGAGCAGTTCTTC. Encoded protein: CASSNLRSTYNEQFF.

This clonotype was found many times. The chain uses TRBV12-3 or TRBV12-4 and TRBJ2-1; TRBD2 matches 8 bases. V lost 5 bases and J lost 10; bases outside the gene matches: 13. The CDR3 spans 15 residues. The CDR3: CASSPLAGSRGEQFF. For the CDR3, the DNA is TGTGCCAGCAGTCCCCTAGCGGGTAGTAGAGGGGAGCAGTTCTTC.

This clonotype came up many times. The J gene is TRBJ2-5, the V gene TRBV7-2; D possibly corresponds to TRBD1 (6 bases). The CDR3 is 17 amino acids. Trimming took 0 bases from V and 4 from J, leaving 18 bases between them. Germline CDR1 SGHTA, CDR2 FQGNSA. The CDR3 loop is CASSLAGTTSGRETQYF. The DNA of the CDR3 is TGTGCCAGCAGCTTAGCCGGGACAACCTCTGGGAGAGAGACCCAGTACTTC. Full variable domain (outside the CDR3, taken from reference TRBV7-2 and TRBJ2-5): GAGVSQSPSNKVTEKGKDVELRCDPISGHTALYWYRQSLGQGLEFLIYFQGNSAPDKSGLPSDRFSAERTGGSVSTLTIQRTQQEDSAVYLCASSLAGTTSGRETQYFGPGTRLLVL.

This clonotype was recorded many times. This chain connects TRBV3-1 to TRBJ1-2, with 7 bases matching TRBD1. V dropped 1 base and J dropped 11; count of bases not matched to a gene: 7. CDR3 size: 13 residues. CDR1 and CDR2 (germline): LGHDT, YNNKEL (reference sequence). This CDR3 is CASSQAGQPGYTF. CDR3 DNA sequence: TGTGCCAGCAGCCAAGCGGGACAGCCAGGTTACACCTTC.